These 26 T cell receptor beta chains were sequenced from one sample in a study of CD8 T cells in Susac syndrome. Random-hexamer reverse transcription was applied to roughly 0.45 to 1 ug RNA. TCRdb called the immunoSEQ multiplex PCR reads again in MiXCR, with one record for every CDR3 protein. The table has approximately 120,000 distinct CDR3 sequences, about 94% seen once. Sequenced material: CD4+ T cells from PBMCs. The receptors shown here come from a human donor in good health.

The CDR3 reads CSARDSSGANVLTF. The CDR3 DNA is TGCAGTGCTAGAGACAGCTCTGGGGCCAACGTCCTGACTTTC. This rearrangement joins TRBV20-1 to TRBJ2-6; D gene uncertain. The CDR3 has 14 residues. CDR1 is DFQATT and CDR2 is SNEGSKA in the germline V gene (reference sequence). V was clipped by 0 bases and J by 0 bases, with 3 bases between them.

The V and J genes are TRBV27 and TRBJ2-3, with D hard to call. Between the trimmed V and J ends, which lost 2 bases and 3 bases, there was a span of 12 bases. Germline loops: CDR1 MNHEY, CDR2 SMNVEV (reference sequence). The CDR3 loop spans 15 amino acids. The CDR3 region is CASSLGRESTDTQYF. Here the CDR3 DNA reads TGTGCCAGCAGTTTAGGTAGAGAATCAACAGATACGCAGTATTTT.

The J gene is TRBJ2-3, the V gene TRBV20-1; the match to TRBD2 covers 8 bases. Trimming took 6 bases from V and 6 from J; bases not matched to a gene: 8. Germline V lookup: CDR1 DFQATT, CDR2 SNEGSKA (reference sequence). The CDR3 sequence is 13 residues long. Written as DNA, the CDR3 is TGCAGTGCCGTTAGCGGGGTGATGGATACGCAGTATTTT. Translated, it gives CSAVSGVMDTQYF.

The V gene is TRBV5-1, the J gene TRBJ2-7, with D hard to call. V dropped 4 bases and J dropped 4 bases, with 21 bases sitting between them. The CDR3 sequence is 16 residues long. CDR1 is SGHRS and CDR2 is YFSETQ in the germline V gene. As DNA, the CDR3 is TGCGCCAGCAGCCCCAGGACGCTTACAACCCGATACGAGCAGTACTTC. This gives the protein CASSPRTLTTRYEQYF.

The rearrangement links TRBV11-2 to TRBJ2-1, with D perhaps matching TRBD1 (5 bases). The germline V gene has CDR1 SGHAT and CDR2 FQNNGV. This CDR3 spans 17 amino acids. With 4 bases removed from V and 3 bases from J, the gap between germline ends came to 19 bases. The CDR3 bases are TGTGCCAGCAGCTCATCCCAGGGCCGAATATTCTACAATGAGCAGTTCTTC. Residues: CASSSSQGRIFYNEQFF. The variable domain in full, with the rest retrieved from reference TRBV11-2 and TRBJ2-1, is EAGVAQSPRYKIIEKRQSVAFWCNPISGHATLYWYQQILGQGPKLLIQFQNNGVVDDSQLPKDRFSAERLKGVDSTLKIQPAKLEDSAVYLCASSSSQGRIFYNEQFFGPGTRLTVL.

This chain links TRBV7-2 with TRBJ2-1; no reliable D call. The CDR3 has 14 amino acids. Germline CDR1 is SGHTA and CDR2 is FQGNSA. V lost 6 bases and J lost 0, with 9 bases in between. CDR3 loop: CASRPLSSYNEQFF. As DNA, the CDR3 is TGTGCCAGCAGACCTTTGAGCTCCTACAATGAGCAGTTCTTC. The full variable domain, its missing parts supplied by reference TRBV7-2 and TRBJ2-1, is GAGVSQSPSNKVTEKGKDVELRCDPISGHTALYWYRQSLGQGLEFLIYFQGNSAPDKSGLPSDRFSAERTGGSVSTLTIQRTQQEDSAVYLCASRPLSSYNEQFFGPGTRLTVL.

In DNA, the CDR3 is TGTGCCAGCAGCCTTCAGACAGTATACGAGCAGTACTTC. Translating it yields CASSLQTVYEQYF. This chain links TRBV3-1 with TRBJ2-7, with D possibly matching TRBD1 (5 bases). Trimming took 4 bases from V and 4 from J, leaving 11 bases between them. This CDR3 is 13 amino acids long. Germline values: CDR1 LGHDT, CDR2 YNNKEL (reference sequence).

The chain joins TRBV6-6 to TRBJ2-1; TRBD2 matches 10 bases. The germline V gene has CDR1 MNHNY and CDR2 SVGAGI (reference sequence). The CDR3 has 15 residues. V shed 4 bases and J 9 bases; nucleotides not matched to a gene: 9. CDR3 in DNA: TGTGCCAGCAGTTCCGCCGGGACTAGCGTTTCTGAGCAGTTCTTC. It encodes CASSSAGTSVSEQFF.

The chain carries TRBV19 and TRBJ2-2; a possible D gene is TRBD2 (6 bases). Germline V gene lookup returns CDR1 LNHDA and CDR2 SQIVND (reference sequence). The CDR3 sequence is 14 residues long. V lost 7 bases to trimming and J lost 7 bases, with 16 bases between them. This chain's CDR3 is CASKMEGPNGELFF. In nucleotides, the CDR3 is TGTGCCAGTAAGATGGAGGGGCCCAACGGGGAGCTGTTTTTT.

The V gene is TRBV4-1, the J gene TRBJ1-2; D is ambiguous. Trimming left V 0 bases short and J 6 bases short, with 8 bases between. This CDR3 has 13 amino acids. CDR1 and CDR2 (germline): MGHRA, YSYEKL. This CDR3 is CASSQDSWDGYTF. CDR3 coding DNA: TGCGCCAGCAGCCAAGATAGTTGGGATGGCTACACCTTC.

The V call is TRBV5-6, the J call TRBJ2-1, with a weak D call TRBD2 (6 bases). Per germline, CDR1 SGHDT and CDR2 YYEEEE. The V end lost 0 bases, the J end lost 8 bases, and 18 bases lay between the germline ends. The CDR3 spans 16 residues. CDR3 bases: TGTGCCAGCAGCTTGGTGGGGGGTCCCGGGCCTGATGAGCAGTTCTTC. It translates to CASSLVGGPGPDEQFF. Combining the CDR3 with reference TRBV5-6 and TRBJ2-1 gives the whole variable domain DAGVTQSPTHLIKTRGQQVTLRCSPKSGHDTVSWYQQALGQGPQFIFQYYEEEERQRGNFPDRFSGHQFPNYSSELNVNALLLGDSALYLCASSLVGGPGPDEQFFGPGTRLTVL.

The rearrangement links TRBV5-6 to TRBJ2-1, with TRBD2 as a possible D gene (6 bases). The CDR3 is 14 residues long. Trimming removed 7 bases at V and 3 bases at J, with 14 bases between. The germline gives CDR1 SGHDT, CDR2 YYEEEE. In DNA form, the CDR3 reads TGTGCCAGCCAGGAGGGCGGCAGCTACAATGAGCAGTTCTTC. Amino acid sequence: CASQEGGSYNEQFF.

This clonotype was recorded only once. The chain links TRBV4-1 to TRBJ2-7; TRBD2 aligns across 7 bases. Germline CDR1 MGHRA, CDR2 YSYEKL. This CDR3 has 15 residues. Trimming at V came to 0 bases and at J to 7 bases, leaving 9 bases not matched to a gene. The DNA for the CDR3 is TGCGCCAGCAGCCAAGACGTGGTAGCGGGCGGAGAGCAGTACTTC. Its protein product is CASSQDVVAGGEQYF.

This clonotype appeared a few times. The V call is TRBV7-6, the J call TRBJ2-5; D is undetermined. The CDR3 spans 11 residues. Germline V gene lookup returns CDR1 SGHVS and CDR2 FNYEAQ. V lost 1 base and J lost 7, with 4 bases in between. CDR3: CASSLEATQYF. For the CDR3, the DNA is TGTGCCAGCAGCTTAGAAGCGACCCAGTACTTC.

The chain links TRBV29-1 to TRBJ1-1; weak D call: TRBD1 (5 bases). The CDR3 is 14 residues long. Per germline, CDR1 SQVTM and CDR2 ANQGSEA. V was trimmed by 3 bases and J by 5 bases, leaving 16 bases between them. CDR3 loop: CSVDMGEYRTEAFF. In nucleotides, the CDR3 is TGCAGCGTTGATATGGGGGAATATCGGACTGAAGCTTTCTTT.

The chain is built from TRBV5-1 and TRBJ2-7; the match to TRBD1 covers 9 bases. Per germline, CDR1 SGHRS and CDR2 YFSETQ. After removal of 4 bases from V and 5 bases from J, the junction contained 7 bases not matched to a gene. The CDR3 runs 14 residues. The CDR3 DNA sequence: TGCGCCAGCAGCACGGGACAGGGACCCAACGAGCAGTACTTC. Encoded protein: CASSTGQGPNEQYF.

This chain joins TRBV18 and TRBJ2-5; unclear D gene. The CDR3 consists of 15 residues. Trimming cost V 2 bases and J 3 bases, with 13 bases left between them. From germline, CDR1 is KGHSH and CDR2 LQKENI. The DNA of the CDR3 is TGTGCCAGCTCACCAGTGGCAGCAGGAGAAGAGACCCAGTACTTC. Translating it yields CASSPVAAGEETQYF.

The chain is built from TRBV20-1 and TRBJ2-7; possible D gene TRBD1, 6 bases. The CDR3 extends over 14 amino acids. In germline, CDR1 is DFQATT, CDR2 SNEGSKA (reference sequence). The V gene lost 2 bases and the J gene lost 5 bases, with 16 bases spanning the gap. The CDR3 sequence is CSARRYGQGHEQYF. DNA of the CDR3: TGCAGTGCTAGAAGGTATGGGCAGGGGCACGAGCAGTACTTC.

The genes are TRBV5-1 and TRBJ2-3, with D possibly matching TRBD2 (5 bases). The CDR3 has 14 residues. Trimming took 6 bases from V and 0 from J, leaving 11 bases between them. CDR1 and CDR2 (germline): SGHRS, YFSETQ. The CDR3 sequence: CASNLAVSTDTQYF. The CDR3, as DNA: TGCGCCAGCAATCTAGCAGTTAGCACAGATACGCAGTATTTT. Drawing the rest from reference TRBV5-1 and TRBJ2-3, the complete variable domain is KAGVTQTPRYLIKTRGQQVTLSCSPISGHRSVSWYQQTPGQGLQFLFEYFSETQRNKGNFPGRFSGRQFSNSRSEMNVSTLELGDSALYLCASNLAVSTDTQYFGPGTRLTVL.

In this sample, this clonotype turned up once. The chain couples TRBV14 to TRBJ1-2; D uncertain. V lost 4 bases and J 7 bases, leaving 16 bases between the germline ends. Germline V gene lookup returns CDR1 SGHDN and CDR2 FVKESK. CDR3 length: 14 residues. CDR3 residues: CASSRSRTPGGYTF. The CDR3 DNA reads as TGTGCCAGCAGCCGAAGTCGGACCCCGGGTGGCTACACCTTC.

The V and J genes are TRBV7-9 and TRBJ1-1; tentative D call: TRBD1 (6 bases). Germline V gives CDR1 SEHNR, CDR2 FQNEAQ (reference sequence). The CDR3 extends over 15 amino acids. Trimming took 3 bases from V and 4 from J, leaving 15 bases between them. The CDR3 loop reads CASSFGGAQATEAFF. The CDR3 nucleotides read TGTGCCAGCAGCTTCGGGGGGGCGCAGGCCACTGAAGCTTTCTTT.

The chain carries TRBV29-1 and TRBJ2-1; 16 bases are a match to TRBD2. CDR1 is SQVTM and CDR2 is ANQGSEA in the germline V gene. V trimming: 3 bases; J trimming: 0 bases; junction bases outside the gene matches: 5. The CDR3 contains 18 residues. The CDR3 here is CSVEGLAGGFSSYNEQFF. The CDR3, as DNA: TGCAGCGTTGAGGGACTAGCGGGAGGGTTTAGCTCCTACAATGAGCAGTTCTTC.

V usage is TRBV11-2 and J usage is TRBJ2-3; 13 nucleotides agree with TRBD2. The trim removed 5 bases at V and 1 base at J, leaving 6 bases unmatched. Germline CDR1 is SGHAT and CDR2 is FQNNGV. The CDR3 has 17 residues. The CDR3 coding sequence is TGTGCCAGCAGCGGGACTAGCGGGACTTGGGGCACAGATACGCAGTATTTT. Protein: CASSGTSGTWGTDTQYF.

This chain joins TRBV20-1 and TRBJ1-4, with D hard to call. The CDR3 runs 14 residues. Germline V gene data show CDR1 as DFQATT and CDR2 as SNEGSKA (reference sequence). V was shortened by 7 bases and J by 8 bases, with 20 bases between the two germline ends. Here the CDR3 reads CSVLGSGVGEKLFF. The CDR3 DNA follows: TGCAGTGTCCTAGGTAGCGGGGTTGGAGAAAAACTGTTTTTT.

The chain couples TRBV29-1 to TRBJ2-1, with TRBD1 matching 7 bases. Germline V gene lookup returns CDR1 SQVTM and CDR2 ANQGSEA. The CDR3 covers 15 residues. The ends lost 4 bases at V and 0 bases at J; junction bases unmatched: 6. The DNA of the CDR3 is TGCAGCGTTGCTTCAGGGGGATACTCCTACAATGAGCAGTTCTTC. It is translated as CSVASGGYSYNEQFF.

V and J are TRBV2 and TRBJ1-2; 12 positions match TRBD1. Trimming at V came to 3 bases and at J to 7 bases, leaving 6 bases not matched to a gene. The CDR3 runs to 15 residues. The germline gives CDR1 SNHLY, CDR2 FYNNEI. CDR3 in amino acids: CASSDRDRGLVGYTF. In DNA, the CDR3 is TGTGCCAGCAGTGATAGGGACAGGGGGCTTGTTGGCTACACCTTC.